This T cell receptor beta chain derives from a study of regulatory dendritic cells for organ transplantation. Sequencing used immunoSEQ multiplex PCR; TCRdb keeps in-frame clones, though not all of them. The sample records some 11,000 clones, 79% being singletons. The V end lost 2 bases, the J end lost 5 bases, and 15 bases lay between the germline ends. Germline CDR1 SGHAT, CDR2 FQNNGV. The CDR3 sequence is 16 residues long. About this clone itself: What it binds is unknown.

CFSE-labeled sorted T cells met regulatory or mature dendritic cells for about five days. Material for sequencing was naive CD8+ T cells from blood cultured with regulatory dendritic cells. Subset described: CD45RA+ naive T cells. The chain carries TRBV11-2 and TRBJ2-2, with TRBD2 as a possible D gene (5 bases). This TCR was recovered from a human donor in good health. CDR3 in amino acids: CASSLLGRLETGELFF. DNA for the CDR3: TGTGCCAGCAGCTTATTAGGGAGACTTGAGACCGGGGAGCTGTTTTTT.